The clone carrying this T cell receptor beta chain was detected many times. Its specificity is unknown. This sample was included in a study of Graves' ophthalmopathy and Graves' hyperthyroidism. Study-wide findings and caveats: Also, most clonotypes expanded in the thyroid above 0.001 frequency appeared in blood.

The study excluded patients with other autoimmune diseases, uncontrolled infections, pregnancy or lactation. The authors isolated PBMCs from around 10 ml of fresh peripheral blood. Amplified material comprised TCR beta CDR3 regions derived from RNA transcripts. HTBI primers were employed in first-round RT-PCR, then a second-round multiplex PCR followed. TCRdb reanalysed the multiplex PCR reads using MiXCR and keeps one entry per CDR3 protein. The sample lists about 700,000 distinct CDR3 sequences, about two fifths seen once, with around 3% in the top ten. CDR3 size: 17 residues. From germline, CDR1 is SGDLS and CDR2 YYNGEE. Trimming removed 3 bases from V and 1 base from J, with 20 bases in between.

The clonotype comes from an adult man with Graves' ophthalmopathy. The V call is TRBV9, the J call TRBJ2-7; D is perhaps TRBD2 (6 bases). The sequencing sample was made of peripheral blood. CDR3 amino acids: CASSEGPSDGSSYEQYF. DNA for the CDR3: TGTGCCAGCAGCGAGGGTCCCTCCGACGGGAGTTCCTACGAGCAGTACTTC.